Listed below are T cell receptor beta chains from one sample, sequenced in a study of T cells after posttransplantation cyclophosphamide. Only in-frame clones appear in the TCRdb table, and some are missing; sequencing was by immunoSEQ multiplex PCR. The sample offers approximately 24,000 clones and no singletons, the top ten holding around 1.4%. The sequenced sample consisted of PBMCs. Receptor source: a man aged 50 or older in good health, CMV-negative, and a related stem cell transplant donor. The CDR3 runs from the conserved cysteine through the conserved F or W. A D gene is named only where the DNA matches it firmly. Clone size is stated in some rows and not others, as once, few, many or a class when expanded.

J: TRBJ1-2; size: many; V: TRBV4-1; D: TRBD1; DNA: TGCGCCAGCAGCCACCATCAACCAGGACAGGGGAACTATGGCTACACCTTC; CDR3: CASSHHQPGQGNYGYTF
J: TRBJ2-1; size: many; V: TRBV28; D: TRBD1; DNA: TGTGCCAGCAGTGTTAACCGGGACAGGGGATACAATGAGCAGTTCTTC; CDR3: CASSVNRDRGYNEQFF
J: TRBJ1-2; size: many; V: TRBV29-1; D: .; DNA: TGCAGCGTTCGGTTACAGGGAATAAATGGCTACACCTTC; CDR3: CSVRLQGINGYTF
J: TRBJ2-1; size: many; V: TRBV30; D: TRBD1; DNA: TGTGCCTGGAGTGTAGATTTTTGGTCCGGGACAGGGGTTTACAATGAGCAGTTCTTC; CDR3: CAWSVDFWSGTGVYNEQFF
J: TRBJ2-5; size: few; V: TRBV18; D: TRBD2; DNA: TGTGCCAGCTCACCACCATCGAGCGGGGGAGAGACCCAGTACTTC; CDR3: CASSPPSSGGETQYF
J: TRBJ2-1; size: many; V: TRBV25-1; D: TRBD2; DNA: TGTGCCAGCAGTGAATCGTCTGCGGGGGGCTACAATGAGCAGTTCTTC; CDR3: CASSESSAGGYNEQFF
J: TRBJ1-5; size: many; V: TRBV2; D: TRBD1; DNA: TGTGCCAGCAGTCCACGGACAGGGAGGTCTGGACAGCCCCAGCATTTT; CDR3: CASSPRTGRSGQPQHF
J: TRBJ1-2; size: .; V: TRBV23-1; D: TRBD1; DNA: TGCGCCAGCAGTCGCCCTTACAGGGGGCTGGATGGCTACACCTTC; CDR3: CASSRPYRGLDGYTF
J: TRBJ1-1; size: .; V: TRBV27; D: .; DNA: TGTGCCAGCGGCCTAGGGGGAGGGCAGCGCACTGAAGCTTTCTTT; CDR3: CASGLGGGQRTEAFF
J: TRBJ2-7; size: many; V: TRBV28; D: TRBD2; DNA: TGTGCCAGCAGTTTCAGGAGCGGGAGGAACTACGAGCAGTACTTC; CDR3: CASSFRSGRNYEQYF
J: TRBJ2-1; size: many; V: TRBV11-2; D: TRBD2; DNA: TGTGCCAGCAGCTTAACCGCTAGCGGGGGGGACAATGAGCAGTTCTTC; CDR3: CASSLTASGGDNEQFF
J: TRBJ2-1; size: many; V: TRBV29-1; D: .; DNA: TGCAGCGTTGTAGGGGATTACTACAATGAGCAGTTCTTC; CDR3: CSVVGDYYNEQFF
J: TRBJ1-1; size: many; V: TRBV29-1; D: .; DNA: TGCAGCGCGGGTCGGACTGAAGCTTTCTTT; CDR3: CSAGRTEAFF
J: TRBJ1-2; size: many; V: TRBV4-2; D: TRBD1; DNA: TGTGCCAGCAGCCAAACCAGGGGGCAGGGCTACACCTTC; CDR3: CASSQTRGQGYTF
J: TRBJ2-7; size: many; V: TRBV2; D: .; DNA: TGTGCCAGCAGTGAACAGGGTGATGGCGAGCAGTACTTC; CDR3: CASSEQGDGEQYF
J: TRBJ2-7; size: many; V: TRBV5-1; D: .; DNA: TGCGCCAGCAGCTCCCTTCTGGGGACACAAACAGGCGAGCAGTACTTC; CDR3: CASSSLLGTQTGEQYF
J: TRBJ2-7; size: many; V: TRBV18; D: .; DNA: TGTGCCAGCTCACCAGCGGGACAGCTCTACGAGCAGTACTTC; CDR3: CASSPAGQLYEQYF
J: TRBJ2-3; size: many; V: TRBV7-2; D: TRBD2; DNA: TGTGCCAGCAGCTTAGCTAGCGGGAGGGCAGATACGCAGTATTTT; CDR3: CASSLASGRADTQYF
J: TRBJ2-2; size: many; V: TRBV5-1; D: .; DNA: TGCGCCAGCAGCTTGTCCGACAGCGCCGGGGAGCTGTTTTTT; CDR3: CASSLSDSAGELFF
J: TRBJ2-7; size: .; V: TRBV27; D: TRBD2; DNA: TGTGCCAGCAGTTTGCGGGAGAGGGGCGAGCAGTACTTC; CDR3: CASSLRERGEQYF
J: TRBJ1-1; size: many; V: TRBV2; D: TRBD1; DNA: TGTGCCAGCACGGAGGACAGGGGCCAAAACACTGAAGCTTTCTTT; CDR3: CASTEDRGQNTEAFF
J: TRBJ2-3; size: many; V: TRBV29-1; D: .; DNA: TGCAGCGTTGATTCGGGGAGAGGGCCAGATACGCAGTATTTT; CDR3: CSVDSGRGPDTQYF
J: TRBJ1-6; size: many; V: TRBV19; D: TRBD1; DNA: TGTGCCAGTAGTTCATGGGCCGGGACAGGGAGCTCCTATAATTCACCCCTCCACTTT; CDR3: CASSSWAGTGSSYNSPLHF
J: TRBJ1-4; size: many; V: TRBV18; D: .; DNA: TGTGCCAGCTCACCACCGGCCAAGAGGGAGGAAAAACTGTTTTTT; CDR3: CASSPPAKREEKLFF
J: TRBJ2-2; size: many; V: TRBV5-1; D: TRBD1; DNA: TGCGCCAGCAGGGGACAGGGGGCATCCGGGGAGCTGTTTTTT; CDR3: CASRGQGASGELFF
J: TRBJ2-3; size: many; V: TRBV9; D: .; DNA: TGTGCCAGCAGCGTAGGAAGGAGGGGCGTTACAGATACGCAGTATTTT; CDR3: CASSVGRRGVTDTQYF
J: TRBJ1-5; size: many; V: TRBV5-5; D: .; DNA: TGTGCCAGCAGCCTGACAAGTAGCAATCAGCCCCAGCATTTT; CDR3: CASSLTSSNQPQHF
J: TRBJ2-1; size: many; V: TRBV28; D: .; DNA: TGTGCCAGCAACCCCGGGGGTCTAAATGAGCAGTTCTTC; CDR3: CASNPGGLNEQFF
J: TRBJ2-3; size: many; V: TRBV5-4; D: TRBD1; DNA: TGTGCCAGCAGCTTGGGACAGGGGGCAGATACGCAGTATTTT; CDR3: CASSLGQGADTQYF
J: TRBJ2-7; size: many; V: TRBV9; D: TRBD2; DNA: TGTGCCAGCAGCACGGGACTAGCGGGGATTTACCGGGAGCAGTACTTC; CDR3: CASSTGLAGIYREQYF
J: TRBJ2-3; size: many; V: TRBV7-3; D: TRBD2; DNA: TGTGCCAGCAGCCCCAGGGCAGGACTAGCGGACTCTGATACGCAGTATTTT; CDR3: CASSPRAGLADSDTQYF
J: TRBJ2-1; size: many; V: TRBV7-8; D: TRBD2; DNA: TGTGCCAGCAGCCAAGTACCCGGACACCGGGAGGGTGAGCAGTTCTTC; CDR3: CASSQVPGHREGEQFF
J: TRBJ2-5; size: many; V: TRBV19; D: .; DNA: TGTGCCAGTAGTATACTTGGGCAGGCCAAAGAGACCCAGTACTTC; CDR3: CASSILGQAKETQYF
J: TRBJ2-1; size: many; V: TRBV28; D: .; DNA: TGTGCCAGCACCTCATCTCGGTATGAGCAGTTCTTC; CDR3: CASTSSRYEQFF
J: TRBJ1-2; size: many; V: TRBV5-1; D: TRBD1; DNA: TGCGCCAGCAGGGCAGGGGGCTCGAAGGAGTATGGCTACACCTTC; CDR3: CASRAGGSKEYGYTF
J: TRBJ2-1; size: many; V: TRBV19; D: .; DNA: TGTGCCAGTAGTATCCCCGGGGAGAACCCCAATGAGCAGTTCTTC; CDR3: CASSIPGENPNEQFF
J: TRBJ2-7; size: many; V: TRBV5-1; D: TRBD1; DNA: TGCGCCAGCAGCTTGGAACAGGGGTCCTACGAGCAGTACTTC; CDR3: CASSLEQGSYEQYF
J: TRBJ2-1; size: many; V: TRBV12-5; D: TRBD1; DNA: TGTGCTAGTGGCCCGCCGGGGACAGGTCCCCTGGATGAGCAGTTCTTC; CDR3: CASGPPGTGPLDEQFF
J: TRBJ2-2; size: many; V: TRBV7-3; D: TRBD2; DNA: TGTGCCAGCAGCCCGGGACTAACCCTCACCGGGGAGCTGTTTTTT; CDR3: CASSPGLTLTGELFF
J: TRBJ2-3; size: many; V: TRBV28; D: TRBD2; DNA: TGTGCCAGCAGTAATCTACCGGGACTAGCGGGATCGGGAGATACGCAGTATTTT; CDR3: CASSNLPGLAGSGDTQYF
J: TRBJ2-7; size: many; V: TRBV7-9; D: .; DNA: TGTGCCAGCACCCCCACAGGCTACCCTTCCTACGAGCAGTACTTC; CDR3: CASTPTGYPSYEQYF
J: TRBJ2-5; size: many; V: TRBV4-2; D: TRBD2; DNA: TGTGCCAGCAGCCCTACGCGGGGGGTCCAAGAGACCCAGTACTTC; CDR3: CASSPTRGVQETQYF
J: TRBJ1-4; size: many; V: TRBV19; D: .; DNA: TGTGCCAGTAGTATTTCGGGGTATGCAACTAATGAAAAACTGTTTTTT; CDR3: CASSISGYATNEKLFF
J: TRBJ2-3; size: many; V: TRBV5-1; D: TRBD2; DNA: TGCGCCAGCAGCGAGGGACTAGCGATTAGCACAGATACGCAGTATTTT; CDR3: CASSEGLAISTDTQYF